This T cell receptor beta chain was identified in a study of T cells after yellow fever vaccination. Study results and limitations: Repertoires obtained by FACS sorting could include abundant clonotypes that entered as contaminants from the bulk population. Post-booster reappearance was seen for most primary-vaccination clones (about 96% CD4, roughly 88% CD8). The secondary T-cell response peaked on day 5, not day 15, but was weaker.

The V gene lost 1 base and the J gene lost 2 bases, with 13 bases spanning the gap. Germline-derived CDR1 and CDR2 are LGHNA and YNFKEQ. The length of the CDR3 is 16 residues. The 5'RACE template-switching step produced TCR cDNA and added a universal primer site and UMIs. TCRdb fed the 5' RACE reads into MiXCR, producing one record per CDR3 protein. The data hold approximately 160,000 distinct CDR3 sequences, with approximately 6.2% observed a single time. The table lists this clonotype with many counts. Its antigen is currently unknown. The receptor comes from a man aged 18-30 years who received the YFV17D yellow fever vaccine. The chain combines TRBV4-2 with TRBJ2-3; D gene ambiguous. The sample consisted of CD4+ T cells sorted from PBMCs, taken on the day of the first yellow fever vaccination. The CDR3 spells CASSQGAETHTDTQYF. The CDR3 DNA sequence: TGTGCCAGCAGCCAAGGCGCCGAAACCCACACAGATACGCAGTATTTT.